One TCR beta chain is described in this entry. Sequenced by immunoSEQ multiplex PCR; TCRdb stores in-frame clones only, minus some. The table has approximately 91,000 clones, nearly 90% seen once. The CDR3 sequence is 15 residues long. CDR1 is MNHNS and CDR2 is SASEGT in the germline V gene. After removal of 2 bases from V and 1 base from J, the junction contained 4 bases not matched to a gene. The sample originates from a study of blood T cell repertoires in COVID-19. Looking at the study overall: Samples came from the United States, Italy and Spain, spanning acute and convalescent COVID-19. T cells, B-cell-depleted T cells, or PBMCs supplied cDNA or gDNA.

The receptor's source is a man between 70 and 80 years old with acute or convalescent COVID-19. The chain employs TRBV6-1 and TRBJ1-1; 7 bases match TRBD1. The sequenced material came from peripheral blood. CDR3 sequence: CASSELWTGNTEAFF. The CDR3 DNA follows: TGTGCCAGCAGTGAATTGTGGACAGGGAACACTGAAGCTTTCTTT.